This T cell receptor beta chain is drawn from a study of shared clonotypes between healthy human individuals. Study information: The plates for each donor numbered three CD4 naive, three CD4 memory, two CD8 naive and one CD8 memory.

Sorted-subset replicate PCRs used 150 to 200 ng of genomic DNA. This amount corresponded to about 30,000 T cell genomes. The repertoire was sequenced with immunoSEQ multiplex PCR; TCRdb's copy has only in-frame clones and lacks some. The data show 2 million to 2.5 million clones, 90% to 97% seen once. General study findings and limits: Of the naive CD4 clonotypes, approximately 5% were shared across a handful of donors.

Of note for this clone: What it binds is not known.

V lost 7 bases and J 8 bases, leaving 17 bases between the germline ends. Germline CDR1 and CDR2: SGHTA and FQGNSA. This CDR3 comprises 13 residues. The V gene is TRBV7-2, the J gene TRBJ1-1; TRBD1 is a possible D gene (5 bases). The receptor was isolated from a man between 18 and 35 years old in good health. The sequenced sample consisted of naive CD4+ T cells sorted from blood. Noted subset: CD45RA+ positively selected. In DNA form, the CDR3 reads TGTGCCAGCACCCCCCCATGGGGCCCCGAAGCTTTCTTT. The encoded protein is CASTPPWGPEAFF.